This TCR beta chain was documented in a study of T cells expressing NK-cell markers (dated by TCRdb to 2018 to 2021). With respect to the entire study: TCR beta-chain repertoires were profiled in sorted CD3+CD56+NKG2C+, CD3+CD56+NKG2C- and CD3+CD56-NKG2C+ T-cell subsets from about 8 donors. Of the eight sequenced donors, seven were found to be HCMV-seropositive and one was found to be HCMV-seronegative. Randomly selected healthy volunteers, three men and five women, were used as the eight sequenced donors. Sequencing of the libraries produced 2 x 150 bp reads on Illumina HiSeq 2000/2500, MiSeq or NextSeq.

Paper-wide results and their limitations: In over five donors, the dominant CD3+CD56+NKG2C+ clonotypes were found to rank among the top 10 CD8+ clonotypes and to make up about 1.0-7.5% of CD8+ T cells. Whether the expanded NKG2C-expressing T cell clones were specific for HCMV antigens was left unclear. Those dominant clonotypes were again the most abundant among CD3+CD56-NKG2C+ cells in several donors, at roughly 25-60.1%.

According to the germline V gene (reference sequence), CDR1 reads DFQATT and CDR2 reads SNEGSKA. The cysteine opens and the phenylalanine closes a CDR3 of 14 amino acids. There is no recorded DNA. A commercial ELISA kit detecting HCMV-specific IgG in serum was used to determine HCMV serostatus. Ficoll density gradient centrifugation was used to isolate peripheral blood mononuclear cells from blood. On this clonotype: Its recognized antigen is unknown.

Sequencing instrument: Illumina HiSeq 2000. The TCR beta cDNA libraries were made using 5'RACE template switching, a step that added both a universal primer site and unique molecular identifiers. cDNA synthesis was primed from the TCR beta constant segment and was followed by two successive PCR amplification steps. The paper's data handling went like this. MIGEC was used to demultiplex reads and group reads by UMI, and MiTCR was used to assemble and quantify clonotypes. To exclude erroneous sequences, any TCR cDNA sequence not supported by at least two reads was discarded. The tcR package was used for downstream repertoire analysis, and clonotypes were matched between fractions using CDR3 nucleotide sequence together with V segment. VDJmatch was used to annotate antigen specificity against VDJdb, with one amino acid substitution in CDR3 permitted. The reads went through TCRdb reprocessing, and each CDR3 protein sequence gets one entry with no DNA. The V and J calls follow TCRdb's processing rather than the paper's. This sample's listing comprises roughly 170,000 distinct CDR3 sequences. The top ten hold less than 20% of the sample.

This receptor chain uses TRBV20-1 and TRBJ2-3; without DNA, the TCRdb call of TRBD2 cannot be checked. The sequenced sample was blood T cells: a sorted CD56 or NKG2C T cell subset, CD4+ or CD8+ T cells, or bulk PBMC T cells (not recorded which). The receptor was isolated from a woman between 18 and 69 years old in good health. The CDR3 region has the sequence CSETGLRNTDTQYF.